These T cell receptor beta chains were read from a single sample in a study of T cells after posttransplantation cyclophosphamide. The table came from immunoSEQ multiplex PCR; TCRdb's copy has only in-frame clones and leaves some out. This table has several thousand clones, about 85% appearing once. The material was PBMCs, obtained after allogeneic stem cell transplant with posttransplant cyclophosphamide. Receptors originate from a female patient aged 40 to 50 who received an allogeneic stem cell transplant from an unrelated donor, was CMV-positive, and had no GVHD. The graft donor may have given rise to some T cells. CDR3s include the opening cysteine and the closing phenylalanine or tryptophan. D genes are given only for firm matches. The size entry is marked missing in some rows and otherwise reads once, few, many or a size class.

TRBJ1-4	TRBV9	-	TRBD1	TGTGCCAGCAGCGTAGCAGGGACAGTAAATGAAAAACTGTTTTTT	CASSVAGTVNEKLFF
TRBJ2-7	TRBV11-2	-	-	TGTGCCAGCAGCTTAGATGCAACAAATAACTACGAGCAGTACTTC	CASSLDATNNYEQYF
TRBJ1-1	TRBV5-1	-	-	TGCGCCAGCAGCTCGTCAGGGGAAACAGAAGCTTTCTTT	CASSSSGETEAFF
TRBJ2-1	TRBV11-2	-	TRBD1	TGTGCCAGCAGCTTTGCAGGGGGCAGTGAGCAGTTCTTC	CASSFAGGSEQFF
TRBJ2-3	TRBV5-4	-	TRBD2	TGTGCCAGCAGCCCGACTAGCGGGGGCCCCACGGGTACGCAGTATTTT	CASSPTSGGPTGTQYF
TRBJ2-1	TRBV11-2	-	TRBD2	TGTGCCAGCAGCAAATACGGACTAGCGGGGACCTACAATGAGCAGTTCTTC	CASSKYGLAGTYNEQFF
TRBJ2-1	TRBV5-4	-	-	TGTGCCAGCGGTCCGTTCGGGGCCTACAATGAGCAGTTCTTC	CASGPFGAYNEQFF
TRBJ2-7	TRBV6-1	-	-	TGTGCCAGCAGTGAAGCGAGGGTGATGCACTACGAGCAGTACTTC	CASSEARVMHYEQYF
TRBJ1-3	TRBV6-5	once	-	TGTGCCAGCAGTTACGGGGCTAGCTCTGGAAACACCATATATTTT	CASSYGASSGNTIYF
TRBJ2-1	TRBV5-6	-	TRBD1	TGTGCCAGCAGCCCTGACTCGAGACAGGGCAAGAATGAGCAGTTCTTC	CASSPDSRQGKNEQFF
TRBJ1-1	TRBV5-1	-	TRBD1	TGCGCCACCAGCTTCGGGACAGGGGGCACTGAAGCTTTCTTT	CATSFGTGGTEAFF
TRBJ1-1	TRBV6-1	few	-	TGTGCCGCCAGCAGGGAGGTGGACACTGAAGCTTTCTTT	CAASREVDTEAFF
TRBJ2-3	TRBV2	-	TRBD1	TGTGCCAGCAGTGCCGGGACAGCCGCAACAGATACGCAGTATTTT	CASSAGTAATDTQYF
TRBJ1-1	TRBV11-3	-	-	TGTGCCAGCAGCTTAGTTTCGGGGACTGAAGCTTTCTTT	CASSLVSGTEAFF
TRBJ2-7	TRBV5-4	-	-	TGTGCCAGCAGACAGGACAGCTACTACGAGCAGTACTTC	CASRQDSYYEQYF
TRBJ2-5	TRBV11-2	-	TRBD1	TGTGCCAGCGACTGGGGGACAGGGAGGACCCAGTACTTC	CASDWGTGRTQYF
TRBJ1-2	TRBV30	-	-	TGTGCCTGGAGCCCATCGGGGACTGGCTATGGCTACACCTTC	CAWSPSGTGYGYTF
TRBJ2-5	TRBV6-1	-	TRBD1	TGTGCCAGCGGGGACAGTCCTCAAGAGACCCAGTACTTC	CASGDSPQETQYF
TRBJ2-7	TRBV5-6	-	-	TGTGCCAGCAGCGAAGGACACTCCTACGAGCAGTACTTC	CASSEGHSYEQYF
TRBJ2-7	TRBV7-8	-	TRBD1	TGTGCCAGCAAACGCCGGGACAGGTCCAACGAGCAGTACTTC	CASKRRDRSNEQYF
TRBJ2-2	TRBV5-5	-	-	TGTGCCAGCAGCTTCGTCAGGGGGAACACCGGGGAGCTGTTTTTT	CASSFVRGNTGELFF
TRBJ1-6	TRBV28	-	TRBD1	TGTGCCAGCAGTTCGACAGGGGATAATTCACCCCTCCACTTT	CASSSTGDNSPLHF
TRBJ2-3	TRBV6-6	-	TRBD2	TGTGCCAGCAGTCCAACCGGGACTAACACAGATACGCAGTATTTT	CASSPTGTNTDTQYF
TRBJ2-7	TRBV5-5	-	TRBD2	TGTGCCAGCAGCTTGGGGCTAGCGGGGGGGTACGAGCAGTACTTC	CASSLGLAGGYEQYF
TRBJ2-1	TRBV4-3	-	-	TGCGCCAGCAGCCAAGAGTTCAGTTTACCGTACAATGAGCAGTTCTTC	CASSQEFSLPYNEQFF
TRBJ2-7	TRBV4-3	-	-	TGCGCCAGCAGCCAAGGGGGGGGGCCGGTCGAGCAGTACTTC	CASSQGGGPVEQYF
TRBJ2-7	TRBV9	-	TRBD1	TGTGCCAGCAGCGTAGGGACAGGGGGCTGGGAGCAGTACTTC	CASSVGTGGWEQYF
TRBJ1-4	TRBV5-4	-	TRBD1	TGTGCCAGCAGCCACCCGACAGGGTTGGGAGAAAAACTGTTTTTT	CASSHPTGLGEKLFF
TRBJ1-4	TRBV9	-	-	TGTGCCAGCAGCGTAGCCAGGGGAGAAAAACTGTTTTTT	CASSVARGEKLFF
TRBJ1-5	TRBV15	-	-	TGTGCCACCAGCAGGGAGGGAGTCAATCAGCCCCAGCATTTT	CATSREGVNQPQHF
TRBJ2-7	TRBV5-6	once	-	TGTGCCAGCAGCTTGGCCCCAGGGTCCTACGAGCAGTACTTC	CASSLAPGSYEQYF
TRBJ1-1	TRBV29-1	-	-	TGCAGCGCCTGCAGGGCGAACACTGAAGCTTTCTTT	CSACRANTEAFF
TRBJ2-1	TRBV5-1	-	TRBD1	TGCGCCAGCAGCTTGGCGACAGGGTTAAATGAGCAGTTCTTC	CASSLATGLNEQFF
TRBJ1-2	TRBV28	-	TRBD1	TGTGCCAGCAGTTTTGAGGGGGCGCGGGGGGACTATGGCTACACCTTC	CASSFEGARGDYGYTF
TRBJ1-1	TRBV6-6	-	-	TGTGCCAGCAGTTTGAGTGGTAACGCTGAAGCTTTCTTT	CASSLSGNAEAFF
TRBJ1-5	TRBV10-3	few	TRBD1	TGTGCCATCAGTACGGACAGGCTTAGCAATCAGCCCCAGCATTTT	CAISTDRLSNQPQHF
TRBJ2-5	TRBV5-1	once	-	TGCGCCAGCAGCTTGGCGGAGTTGGAGACCCAGTACTTC	CASSLAELETQYF
TRBJ1-1	TRBV11-3	-	-	TGTGCCAGCAGCGAACGGTTTCGAGGGAACACTGAAGCTTTCTTT	CASSERFRGNTEAFF